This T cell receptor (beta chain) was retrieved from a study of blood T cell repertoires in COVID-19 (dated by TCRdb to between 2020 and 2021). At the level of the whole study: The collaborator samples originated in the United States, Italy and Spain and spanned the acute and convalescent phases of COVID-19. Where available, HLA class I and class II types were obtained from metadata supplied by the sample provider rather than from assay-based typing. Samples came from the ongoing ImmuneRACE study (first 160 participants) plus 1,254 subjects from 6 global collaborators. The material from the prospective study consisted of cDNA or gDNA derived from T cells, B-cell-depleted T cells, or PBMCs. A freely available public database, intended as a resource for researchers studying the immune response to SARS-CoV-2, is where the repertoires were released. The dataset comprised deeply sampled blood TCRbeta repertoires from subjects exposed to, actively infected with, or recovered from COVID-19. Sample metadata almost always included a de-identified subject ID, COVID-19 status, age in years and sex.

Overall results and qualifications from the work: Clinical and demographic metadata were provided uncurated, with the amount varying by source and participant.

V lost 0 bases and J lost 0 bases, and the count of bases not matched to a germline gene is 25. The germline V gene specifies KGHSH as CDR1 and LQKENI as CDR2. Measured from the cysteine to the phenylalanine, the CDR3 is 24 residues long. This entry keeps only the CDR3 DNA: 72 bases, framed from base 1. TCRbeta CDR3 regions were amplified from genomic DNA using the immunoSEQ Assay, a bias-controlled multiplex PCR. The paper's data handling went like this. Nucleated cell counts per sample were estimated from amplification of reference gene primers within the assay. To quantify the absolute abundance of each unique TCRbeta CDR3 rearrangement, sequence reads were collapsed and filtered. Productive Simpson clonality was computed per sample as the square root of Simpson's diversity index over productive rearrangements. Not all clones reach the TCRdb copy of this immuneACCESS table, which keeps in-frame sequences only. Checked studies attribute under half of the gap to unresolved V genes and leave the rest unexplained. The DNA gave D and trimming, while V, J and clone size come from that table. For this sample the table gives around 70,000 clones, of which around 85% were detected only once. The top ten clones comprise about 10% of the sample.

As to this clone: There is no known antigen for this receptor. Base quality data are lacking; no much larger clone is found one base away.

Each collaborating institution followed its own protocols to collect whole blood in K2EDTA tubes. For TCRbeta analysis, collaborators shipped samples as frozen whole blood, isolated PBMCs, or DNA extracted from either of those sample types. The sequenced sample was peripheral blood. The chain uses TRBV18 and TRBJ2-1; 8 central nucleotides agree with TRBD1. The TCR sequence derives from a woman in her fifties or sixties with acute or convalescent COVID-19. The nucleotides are TGTGCCAGCTCACCACCGAAGGGAGCGAGTCCGGGACAGGTCGATTTAAGCTCCTACAATGAGCAGTTCTTC. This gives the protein CASSPPKGASPGQVDLSSYNEQFF.